The 24 T cell receptor beta chains presented below share a single source sample, sequenced in a study of PD-L1 blockade in urothelial cancer. Profiled with immunoSEQ multiplex PCR; TCRdb holds only in-frame clones, not every one. The repertoire consists of around 50,000 clones, with about 85% occurring once and the leading ten covering more than 1.5%. Time point indicated: peripheral blood 6 weeks after treatment start. Material: PBMCs, obtained around atezolizumab (anti-PD-L1) treatment. These receptors originate from a man over 45 with urothelial cancer.

Notes on this clone: Compared with germline, one end of the junction differs, possibly owing to a read error. The V call is TRBV6-5, the J call TRBJ2-7, with 12 bases aligning to TRBD1. The CDR3 has 15 residues. Germline CDR1 MNHEY, CDR2 SVGAGI. Here the CDR3 DNA reads TGTACCAGCAGTTACCCGGGACAGGGGGCATACGAGCAGTACTTC. Protein sequence: CTSSYPGQGAYEQYF.

The chain combines TRBV11-2 with TRBJ2-3; TRBD1 matches 7 bases. The CDR3 runs 14 residues. V trimming: 1 base; J trimming: 4 bases; junction bases outside the gene matches: 2. Germline CDR1 SGHAT, CDR2 FQNNGV. This CDR3 is CASSLGQGPDTQYF. In nucleotides, the CDR3 is TGTGCCAGCAGCTTAGGACAGGGACCAGATACGCAGTATTTT. Full variable domain (remainder filled in from reference TRBV11-2 and TRBJ2-3): EAGVAQSPRYKIIEKRQSVAFWCNPISGHATLYWYQQILGQGPKLLIQFQNNGVVDDSQLPKDRFSAERLKGVDSTLKIQPAKLEDSAVYLCASSLGQGPDTQYFGPGTRLTVL.

The rearrangement links TRBV29-1 to TRBJ2-1; no clear D gene. CDR3 size: 12 residues. In germline, CDR1 is SQVTM, CDR2 ANQGSEA. With 4 bases removed from V and 3 bases from J, the gap between germline ends came to 7 bases. The CDR3 bases are TGCAGCGTTGGTTCTAGCTACAATGAGCAGTTCTTC. Amino acid sequence: CSVGSSYNEQFF.

This chain uses TRBV2 with TRBJ2-7, with a possible D match to TRBD1 (6 bases). Trimming shortened V by 1 base and J by 4 bases, and 14 bases separated the two germline ends. Looked up from germline, CDR1 is SNHLY and CDR2 is FYNNEI. The length of the CDR3 is 15 residues. CDR3 bases: TGTGCCAGCAGTGAAGGCACAGGGCCGATTTACGAGCAGTACTTC. Translated: CASSEGTGPIYEQYF.

The chain uses TRBV29-1 and TRBJ1-3; D is undetermined. This CDR3 region has 13 residues. With 6 bases removed from V and 2 bases from J, the gap between germline ends came to 11 bases. The germline CDR1 and CDR2 sequences are SQVTM and ANQGSEA. The CDR3 here is CSVEGRTGNTIYF. The CDR3 DNA reads TGCAGCGTCGAGGGTCGGACTGGAAACACCATATATTTT. Using reference TRBV29-1 and TRBJ1-3 for the parts outside the CDR3, the full variable domain is SAVISQKPSRDICQRGTSLTIQCQVDSQVTMMFWYRQQPGQSLTLIATANQGSEATYESGFVIDKFPISRPNLTFSTLTVSNMSPEDSSIYLCSVEGRTGNTIYFGEGSWLTVV.

J is TRBJ1-2 and V is TRBV27; 9 nucleotides line up with TRBD1. From germline, CDR1 is MNHEY and CDR2 SMNVEV (reference sequence). Trimming cost V 4 bases and J 7 bases; bases outside gene matches: 4. The CDR3 totals 13 residues. CDR3: CASSSTGGGGYTF. CDR3 in DNA: TGTGCCAGCAGTTCAACAGGGGGCGGTGGCTACACCTTC.

This clone has only one observation. The V gene is TRBV7-2, the J gene TRBJ2-7; D is ambiguous. Germline V lookup: CDR1 SGHTA, CDR2 FQGNSA. V dropped 1 base and J dropped 0 bases, with 7 bases sitting between them. This CDR3 has 14 residues. CDR3 sequence (DNA): TGTGCCAGCAGCTTAGACAGAAGCTCCTACGAGCAGTACTTC. Encoded protein: CASSLDRSSYEQYF.

The chain couples TRBV5-1 to TRBJ2-7; weak D call: TRBD1 (6 bases). The CDR3 length is 15 residues. Germline V lookup: CDR1 SGHRS, CDR2 YFSETQ. V was clipped by 8 bases and J by 0 bases, with 18 bases between them. CDR3 sequence (DNA): TGCGCCAGTCGAACATCCGGGACAAACTCCTACGAGCAGTACTTC. As protein: CASRTSGTNSYEQYF.

The V gene is TRBV11-3, the J gene TRBJ2-2; 14 bases fit TRBD2. V was pared by 5 bases and J by 4 bases, with 6 bases of the junction left unmatched. This CDR3 is built from 17 residues. Germline-derived CDR1 and CDR2 are SGHNT and YENEEA. This CDR3 reads CASSQTSGGALTGELFF. The CDR3, as DNA: TGTGCCAGCAGCCAGACTAGCGGGGGGGCTCTCACCGGGGAGCTGTTTTTT.

The chain combines TRBV11-2 with TRBJ1-2; tentatively, D is TRBD1 (5 bases). Deletions cut 3 bases from V and 4 bases from J, with 9 bases between. The CDR3 extends over 13 amino acids. Germline assignment: CDR1 SGHAT and CDR2 FQNNGV. The CDR3 DNA reads TGTGCCAGCAGCTTGGGGCAGGGCTATGGCTACACCTTC. Amino acids: CASSLGQGYGYTF. The full variable domain, in which reference TRBV11-2 and TRBJ1-2 provide the parts outside the CDR3, is EAGVAQSPRYKIIEKRQSVAFWCNPISGHATLYWYQQILGQGPKLLIQFQNNGVVDDSQLPKDRFSAERLKGVDSTLKIQPAKLEDSAVYLCASSLGQGYGYTFGSGTRLTVV.

The V call is TRBV25-1, the J call TRBJ1-3, with TRBD1 identical over 9 bases. The junction had 6 bases not matched to a gene; V was cut back by 6 bases and J by 6 bases. Germline V gene lookup returns CDR1 MGHDK and CDR2 SYGVNS. CDR3 size: 14 residues. The CDR3 DNA follows: TGTGCCAGCAGAAACACAGGGGGCGAAAACACCATATATTTT. Translating it yields CASRNTGGENTIYF.

The rearrangement uses TRBV5-5 and TRBJ2-1, with 7 bases aligning to TRBD1. Germline V gives CDR1 SGHKS, CDR2 YYEKEE (reference sequence). The length of the CDR3 is 16 residues. Losses at the gene ends were 0 bases for V and 3 bases for J; bases not matched to a gene: 6. The DNA of the CDR3 is TGTGCCAGCAGCTTGGATGCAGGGGGAAGCTACAATGAGCAGTTCTTC. Translation: CASSLDAGGSYNEQFF. Based on the CDR3 plus reference TRBV5-5 and TRBJ2-1, the full variable domain is DAGVTQSPTHLIKTRGQQVTLRCSPISGHKSVSWYQQVLGQGPQFIFQYYEKEERGRGNFPDRFSARQFPNYSSELNVNALLLGDSALYLCASSLDAGGSYNEQFFGPGTRLTVL.

The chain recombines TRBV5-4 with TRBJ2-3; D may be TRBD1 (6 bases). Germline V CDR1 and CDR2: SGHNT, YYREEE (reference sequence). V lost 4 bases to trimming and J lost 0 bases, with 15 bases between them. The CDR3 runs 16 residues. The CDR3 DNA sequence: TGTGCCAGCAGCCTGGACGGACAGTTTAGCACAGATACGCAGTATTTT. It specifies CASSLDGQFSTDTQYF.

The chain employs TRBV29-1 and TRBJ1-2, with 7 bases matching TRBD1. Germline-derived CDR1 and CDR2 are SQVTM and ANQGSEA. V shed 7 bases, J shed 0 bases, and the junction held 2 bases outside the gene matches. This CDR3 spans 12 amino acids. In DNA form, the CDR3 reads TGCAGCGCGGGGACAGCTAACTATGGCTACACCTTC. Residues: CSAGTANYGYTF.

The chain uses TRBV2 and TRBJ1-5; the match to TRBD1 covers 11 bases. The germline gives CDR1 SNHLY, CDR2 FYNNEI. Trimming removed 6 bases from V and 6 bases from J; junction bases left unmatched: 4. The CDR3 length is 14 residues. The CDR3 region has the DNA TGTGCCAGCAGCGAGGACAGGGGGCGTCAGCCCCAGCATTTT. It encodes CASSEDRGRQPQHF.

The chain recombines TRBV18 with TRBJ2-7; 11 positions agree with TRBD1. The germline gives CDR1 KGHSH, CDR2 LQKENI. The CDR3 has 16 residues. The V and J ends lost 4 bases and 5 bases, in that order; junction bases with no gene match: 10. The CDR3 DNA sequence: TGTGCCAGCTCACGAGCCGGGACAGGGGGAATGGACGAGCAGTACTTC. Translated, it gives CASSRAGTGGMDEQYF.

The rearrangement joins TRBV7-9 to TRBJ2-7; D may be TRBD1 (6 bases). Germline V gene sequence: CDR1 SEHNR, CDR2 FQNEAQ (reference sequence). This CDR3 has 13 residues. The V end lost 7 bases, the J end lost 3 bases, and 13 bases lay between the germline ends. CDR3 DNA: TGTGCCAGCAATGCAGGGGAGTACTACGAGCAGTACTTC. Translating it yields CASNAGEYYEQYF.

CDR3 sequence: CASTRGLAGGRKFF. In DNA, the CDR3 is TGTGCCAGCACCCGAGGGCTAGCGGGGGGGCGGAAGTTCTTC. The chain links TRBV27 to TRBJ2-1; TRBD2 matches at 12 bases. CDR3 length: 14 amino acids. Germline V CDR1 and CDR2: MNHEY, SMNVEV (reference sequence). V trimming: 7 bases; J trimming: 14 bases; junction bases outside the gene matches: 12.

This chain joins TRBV29-1 and TRBJ1-3, with 7 bases that match TRBD1. The CDR3 is 13 residues long. J gave up 2 bases and V 7 bases, and 5 bases lay outside the gene matches. Germline loops: CDR1 SQVTM, CDR2 ANQGSEA. CDR3 residues: CSATDRAGNTIYF. CDR3 nucleotide sequence: TGCAGCGCCACAGACAGGGCTGGAAACACCATATATTTT.

The chain carries TRBV7-9 and TRBJ2-7; a possible D gene is TRBD1 (6 bases). The CDR3 is made up of 13 amino acids. The germline V gene encodes CDR1 SEHNR and CDR2 FQNEAQ (reference sequence). Trimming removed 8 bases at V and 7 bases at J, with 18 bases between. CDR3 sequence: CASGGPTMGEQYF. The CDR3 DNA follows: TGTGCCAGCGGGGGCCCGACCATGGGGGAGCAGTACTTC.

This chain links TRBV7-9 with TRBJ2-7; D is possibly TRBD1 (5 bases). Trimming stripped 0 bases from V and 2 bases from J, with 5 bases between. Germline V gene lookup returns CDR1 SEHNR and CDR2 FQNEAQ (reference sequence). The CDR3 length is 13 residues. Written as DNA, the CDR3 is TGTGCCAGCAGCTTAGCAGGGGCCTACGAGCAGTACTTC. As protein: CASSLAGAYEQYF.

This clone was observed once. This rearrangement joins TRBV28 to TRBJ2-5; the match to TRBD2 covers 13 bases. The CDR3 contains 16 residues. The V gene's germline CDR1 is MDHEN and CDR2 SYDVKM. J was trimmed by 4 bases and V by 5 bases; bases with no gene match: 7. The CDR3 spells CASSTRTSGSTETQYF. CDR3 nucleotide sequence: TGTGCCAGCAGTACGCGGACTAGCGGGAGTACAGAGACCCAGTACTTC.

In its sample, this clone was seen once. This chain connects TRBV7-9 to TRBJ1-5; 9 bases line up with TRBD1. There are 15 residues in the CDR3. Losses at the gene ends were 3 bases for V and 3 bases for J; bases not matched to a gene: 3. Germline lookup yields CDR1 SEHNR and CDR2 FQNEAQ (reference sequence). DNA of the CDR3: TGTGCCAGCAGCTTTACAGGGGGCGACAATCAGCCCCAGCATTTT. As protein: CASSFTGGDNQPQHF.

This chain connects TRBV7-3 to TRBJ1-2; D not resolved. The germline gives CDR1 SGHTA, CDR2 FQGTGA. The CDR3 covers 13 residues. Between the trimmed V and J ends, which lost 3 bases and 5 bases, there was a span of 10 bases. The CDR3 region is CASSLEPSYGYTF. CDR3 DNA: TGTGCCAGCAGCTTGGAGCCTAGTTATGGCTACACCTTC.